These 7 T cell receptor beta chains were sequenced from one sample in a study of T cells in Graves' hyperthyroidism and ophthalmopathy. TCR beta CDR3 sequences were amplified from RNA transcripts. The HTBI primer set drove a first-round RT-PCR of the TCR CDR3. TCRdb passed the multiplex PCR reads through MiXCR, listing each CDR3 protein once. The data show hundreds of thousands of distinct CDR3 sequences, with 40% to 55% seen just once and less than 9.5% held by the top ten. What was sequenced was peripheral blood or thyroid tissue (not recorded which). The source of these receptors is an adult man with Graves' disease, either hyperthyroidism or ophthalmopathy (not recorded which).

V usage is TRBV6-5 and J usage is TRBJ2-2; 8 bases are a match to TRBD2. The length of the CDR3 is 15 residues. The junction had 5 bases not matched to a gene; V was cut back by 2 bases and J by 6 bases. The germline V gene has CDR1 MNHEY and CDR2 SVGAGI. The CDR3 reads CASSYGGLVSGELFF. The CDR3, as DNA: TGTGCCAGCAGTTACGGGGGACTAGTATCCGGGGAGCTGTTTTTT.

This clonotype was picked up a small number of times. This chain links TRBV5-1 with TRBJ2-7; D not certain. The germline V gene has CDR1 SGHRS and CDR2 YFSETQ. The CDR3 consists of 14 residues. V was cut by 0 bases and J by 0 bases, with 7 bases left in between. CDR3 sequence (DNA): TGCGCCAGCAGCTTGGAGCTCCCCTCCTACGAGCAGTACTTC. Translated, it gives CASSLELPSYEQYF.

The V gene is TRBV15, the J gene TRBJ2-5, with 7 nucleotides matching TRBD2. Unmatched junction bases numbered 6, after V lost 2 bases and J lost 3 bases. The CDR3 has 15 residues. Germline V CDR1 and CDR2: LNHNV, YYDKDF (reference sequence). Here the CDR3 DNA reads TGTGCCACCAGCAGACGGTCTAGCGGAGAAGAGACCCAGTACTTC. Protein product: CATSRRSSGEETQYF.

As concerns this clonotype: The conserved phenylalanine or tryptophan is not found at the CDR3 terminus, so this likely reflects a read error. The limits of the CDR3 on the DNA are not certain, so only TCRdb's listed CDR3 is given. This sequence joins TRBV7-2 and TRBJ1-3. With termini counted, the CDR3 has 10 amino acids. The V gene's germline CDR1 is SGHTA and CDR2 FQGNSA. CDR3: CASSAGLAGL.

This chain uses TRBV7-8 with TRBJ1-1; D possibly corresponds to TRBD1 (5 bases). This CDR3 has 15 amino acids. In germline, CDR1 is SGHVS, CDR2 FQNEAQ. Deletions cut 2 bases from V and 3 bases from J, with 13 bases between. The CDR3 sequence is CASSLLTGQHTEAFF. In nucleotides, the CDR3 is TGTGCCAGCAGCTTATTAACAGGTCAGCACACTGAAGCTTTCTTT.

Only a few counts were recorded for this clonotype. The chain carries TRBV5-4 and TRBJ1-4, with 7 bases identical to TRBD1. After removal of 0 bases from V and 7 bases from J, the junction contained 6 bases not matched to a gene. CDR1 is SGHNT, CDR2 YYREEE, per germline (reference sequence). CDR3 length: 15 residues. CDR3 nucleotide sequence: TGTGCCAGCAGCTTGGAACAGGGGCGCGCTGAAAAACTGTTTTTT. Amino acids: CASSLEQGRAEKLFF.

The chain recombines TRBV29-1 with TRBJ1-3; D gene uncertain. The germline CDR1 and CDR2 sequences are SQVTM and ANQGSEA. V shed 6 bases and J shed 0 bases, with 9 bases lying between them. CDR3 length equals 13 residues. CDR3: CSVALGSGNTIYF. In nucleotides, the CDR3 is TGCAGCGTAGCGCTGGGCTCTGGAAACACCATATATTTT.